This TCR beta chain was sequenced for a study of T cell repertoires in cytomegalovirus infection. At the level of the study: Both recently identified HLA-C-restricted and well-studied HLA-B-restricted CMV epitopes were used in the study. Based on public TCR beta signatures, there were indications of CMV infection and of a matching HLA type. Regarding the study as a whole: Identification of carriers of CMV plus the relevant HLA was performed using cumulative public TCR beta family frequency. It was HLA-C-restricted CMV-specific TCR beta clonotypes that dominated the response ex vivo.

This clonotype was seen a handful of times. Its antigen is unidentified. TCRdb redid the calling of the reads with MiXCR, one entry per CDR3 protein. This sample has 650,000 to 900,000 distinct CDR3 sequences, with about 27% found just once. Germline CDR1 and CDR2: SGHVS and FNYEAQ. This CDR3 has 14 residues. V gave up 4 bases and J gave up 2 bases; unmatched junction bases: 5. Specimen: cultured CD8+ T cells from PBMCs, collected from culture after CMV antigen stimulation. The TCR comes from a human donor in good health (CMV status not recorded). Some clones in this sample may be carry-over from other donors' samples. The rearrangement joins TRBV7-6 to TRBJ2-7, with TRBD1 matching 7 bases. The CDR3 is CASSSYRGTYEQYF. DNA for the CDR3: TGTGCCAGCAGCTCTTACAGGGGTACCTACGAGCAGTACTTC.